The sequence of this TCR beta chain was determined in a study of Ad26.COV2.S vaccination and SARS-CoV-2 variants. At the level of the study: Enrolled in COV1001, the donor was in the Ad26.COV2.S trial arm, which received the vaccine.

Treatment of the sample: around 19 received Ad26.COV2.S at low or high dose, single or two shots; 5 received placebo; per-sample allocation not given. On day 63 after the first injection, vaccine and placebo recipients gave samples. The length of the CDR3 is 11 residues. V gave up 7 bases and J gave up 4 bases, with 8 bases separating them. CDR1 and CDR2 (germline): SGHAT, FQNNGV. To note about this clone: The antigen remains unidentified.

Using immunoSEQ multiplex PCR, the repertoire was profiled, and TCRdb retains in-frame clones only, with some absent. This sample has some 290,000 clones; 85% occur once, and the top ten carry 2% to 2.5%. Whole-study findings and limits: Comparability of non-spike TCR breadth was observed across vaccine and placebo recipients. Marked by substantial breadth, spike-specific CD8+ and CD4+ T cell responses were reportedly seen after vaccination.

Sequencing used peripheral blood, obtained in a trial of Ad26.COV2.S vaccine versus placebo. The sequence was obtained from a person aged 18-60 years who received the Ad26.COV2.S COVID-19 vaccine or a placebo. The chain recombines TRBV11-2 with TRBJ2-7, with D tentatively TRBD1 (6 bases). This chain's CDR3 is CASKGVYEQYF. For the CDR3, the DNA is TGTGCCAGCAAGGGGGTTTACGAGCAGTACTTC.